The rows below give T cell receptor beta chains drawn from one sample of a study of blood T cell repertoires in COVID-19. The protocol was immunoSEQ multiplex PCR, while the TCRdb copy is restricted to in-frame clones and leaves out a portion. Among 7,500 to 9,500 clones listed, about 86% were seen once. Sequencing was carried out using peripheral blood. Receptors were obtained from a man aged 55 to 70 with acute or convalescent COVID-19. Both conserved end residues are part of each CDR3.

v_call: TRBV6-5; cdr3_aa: CASGDRGNQPQHF
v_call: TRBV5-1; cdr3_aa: CASSLGGPGGYEQYF
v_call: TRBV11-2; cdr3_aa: CASSLGDSAGNTIYF
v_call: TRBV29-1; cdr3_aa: CSVEGRGTGATLAKNIQYF
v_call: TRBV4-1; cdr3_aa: CASSPRDTQETQYF
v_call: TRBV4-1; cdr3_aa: CASSQAPAGAGNQPQHF
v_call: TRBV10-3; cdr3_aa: CAIGEKGAHTF
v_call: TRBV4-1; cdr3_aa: CASSHSSRLAGYGTDTQYF
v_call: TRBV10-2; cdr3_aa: CASSNGGWNQPQHF
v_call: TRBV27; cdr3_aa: CASSLFGGGAETQYF
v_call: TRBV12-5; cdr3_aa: CASGSQTVDLIEAFF
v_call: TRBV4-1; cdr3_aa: CASSQLGLHTQYF
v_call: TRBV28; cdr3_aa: CASSPSWQGRAFF
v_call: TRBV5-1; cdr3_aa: CASSLGQGLETQYF
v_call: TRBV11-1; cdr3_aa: CASSFEGTQYF
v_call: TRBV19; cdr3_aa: CASSIPTVANYGYTF
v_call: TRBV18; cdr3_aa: CASSSWPWGEYNEQFF
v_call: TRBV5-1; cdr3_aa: CASSMGQGNVDTEAFF
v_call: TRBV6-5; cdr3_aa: CASTSRTAYNEQFF
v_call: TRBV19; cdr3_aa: CATSGQGMNEQFF
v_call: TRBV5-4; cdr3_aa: CASSSRTSGTDTQYF
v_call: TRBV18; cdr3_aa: CASSPRTSGSNEQFF
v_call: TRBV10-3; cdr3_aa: CAIRSSGTDYGYTF
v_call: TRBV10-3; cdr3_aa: CAIRAGDYSNQPQHF
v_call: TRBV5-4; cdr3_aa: CASSSGTSRGGKETQYF
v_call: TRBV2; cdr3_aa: CASSFERGIAGEQFF